Listed below are T cell receptor beta chains from one sample, sequenced in a study of T-cell memory formation after mild COVID-19. Each CDR3 protein gets one entry after TCRdb re-called the 5' RACE reads with MiXCR. The table has about 300,000 distinct CDR3 sequences, 19% seen once; the top ten hold roughly 20%. The sequenced sample consisted of PBMCs or a T cell subset sorted from them (not recorded which). These receptors were obtained from a man younger than 35 who had mild COVID-19 (a few samples of this study predate the infection). Cell type and time point are not known. Each CDR3 is given with its conserved first and last residue. The order of the fields is J gene, V gene, D gene, clone size, CDR3 protein, CDR3 DNA. A D gene is named only where the DNA matches it firmly. Clone size is stated in some rows and not others, as once, few, many or a class when expanded.

TRBJ1-5,TRBV19,TRBD1,NA,CASSKPGQGGARQPQHF,TGTGCCAGTAGTAAACCGGGACAGGGGGGAGCGAGACAGCCCCAGCATTTT
TRBJ1-2,TRBV6-2/TRBV6-3,NA,few,CASSNQDYGYTF,TGTGCCAGCAGTAATCAAGACTATGGCTACACCTTC
TRBJ1-2,TRBV6-1,TRBD1,NA,CASSPRGTGDNYGYTF,TGTGCCAGCAGTCCGAGGGGGACAGGGGATAACTATGGCTACACCTTC
TRBJ2-2,TRBV4-3,TRBD2,NA,CASSQKGLAEFTGELFF,TGCGCCAGCAGCCAAAAGGGACTAGCGGAGTTCACCGGGGAGCTGTTTTTT
TRBJ1-5,TRBV9,NA,few,CASSRGEGIDQPQHF,TGTGCCAGCAGCCGGGGGGAGGGGATCGATCAGCCCCAGCATTTT
TRBJ2-5,TRBV12-3/TRBV12-4,NA,few,CASSSLAPETQYF,TGTGCCAGCAGTTCTCTAGCCCCAGAGACCCAGTACTTC
TRBJ1-4,TRBV19,NA,NA,CASSPAWGATNEKLFF,TGTGCCAGTAGTCCGGCGTGGGGGGCGACTAATGAAAAACTGTTTTTT
TRBJ2-7,TRBV7-2,NA,NA,CASSPSVAVYEQYF,TGTGCCAGCAGCCCCTCAGTAGCAGTATACGAGCAGTACTTC
TRBJ2-2,TRBV10-3,NA,few,CAIGGTERPGELFF,TGTGCCATCGGGGGGACAGAAAGGCCCGGGGAGCTGTTTTTT
TRBJ2-1,TRBV29-1,TRBD1,many,CSVSGGQETF,TGCAGCGTTAGTGGGGGACAGGAAACCTTC